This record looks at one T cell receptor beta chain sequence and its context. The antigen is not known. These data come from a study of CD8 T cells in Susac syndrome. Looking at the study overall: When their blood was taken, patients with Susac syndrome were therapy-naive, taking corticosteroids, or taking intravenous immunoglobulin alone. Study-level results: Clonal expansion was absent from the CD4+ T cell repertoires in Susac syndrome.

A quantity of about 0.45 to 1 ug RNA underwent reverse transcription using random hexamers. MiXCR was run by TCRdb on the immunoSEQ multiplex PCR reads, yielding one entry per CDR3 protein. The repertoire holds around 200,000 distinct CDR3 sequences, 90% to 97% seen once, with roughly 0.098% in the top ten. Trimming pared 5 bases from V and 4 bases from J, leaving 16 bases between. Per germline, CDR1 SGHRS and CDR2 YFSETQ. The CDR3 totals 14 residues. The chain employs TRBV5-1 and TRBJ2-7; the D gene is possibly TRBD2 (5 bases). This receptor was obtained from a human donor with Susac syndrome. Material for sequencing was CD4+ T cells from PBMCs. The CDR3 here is CASRTQLAAYEQYF. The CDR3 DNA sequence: TGCGCCAGCAGAACCCAGCTAGCAGCGTACGAGCAGTACTTC.